This TCR beta chain was sequenced in a study of shared clonotypes between healthy human individuals. About the research overall: CD4 naive cells filled three plates per donor, CD4 memory three, CD8 naive two and CD8 memory one. Notes on the study in general: Relative to memory subsets, naive subsets generally showed larger estimated richness. Clonotype sharing levels among donors were expected to vary with sequencing depth.

With regard to this clone: No antigen is known for it.

The ends were cut back, 4 bases at V and 6 bases at J, with 17 bases in the middle. Looked up from germline, CDR1 is SGDLS and CDR2 is YYNGEE. This CDR3 has 15 amino acids. The table came from immunoSEQ multiplex PCR; TCRdb's copy has only in-frame clones and leaves some out. The repertoire holds fewer than 1.8 million clones, with 97% to 99% as singletons. The TCR was taken from a man aged 25-40 years in good health. The chain carries TRBV9 and TRBJ1-5, with no clear D. Sequencing was done on a sample of naive CD4+ T cells sorted from blood. Subset given: CD45RA+ positively selected. The CDR3 region is CASSPPWYRGQPQHF. DNA for the CDR3: TGTGCCAGCAGCCCTCCATGGTATCGGGGTCAGCCCCAGCATTTT.